This record looks at one T cell receptor beta chain sequence and its context. Its target is unknown. The sample belongs to a study of cytomegalovirus exposure and HLA in healthy donors. The overall study: Falling in the Caucasian-associated ancestry cluster were 81% of under 450 genotyped donors.

13 Jbeta primers and 60 Vbeta primers were used for the PCR. Clones were read by immunoSEQ multiplex PCR, and TCRdb kept only the in-frame ones, dropping some. The table includes around 160,000 clones, just under 75% detected once. Broader study findings: Accurate predictions that matched the HLA-A and HLA-B alleles of most subjects were reportedly made from TCR beta sequences. Links to common viral pathogens appeared, in a later analysis, for several of the most significant clusters. The dataset shows that most TCR sequences were rare, while some public TCRs occurred in many donors.

The ends were cut back, 4 bases at V and 3 bases at J, with 16 bases in the middle. The CDR3 runs to 16 residues. Germline lookup yields CDR1 SGHVS and CDR2 FQNEAQ. This receptor was obtained from a woman aged 18-29 years in good health and CMV-seronegative. This chain joins TRBV7-8 and TRBJ2-1; D possibly corresponds to TRBD2 (6 bases). The sample consisted of PBMCs. Written as DNA, the CDR3 is TGTGCCAGCAGCTCCACCTCAGGGCGGGACTACAATGAGCAGTTCTTC. As protein: CASSSTSGRDYNEQFF.